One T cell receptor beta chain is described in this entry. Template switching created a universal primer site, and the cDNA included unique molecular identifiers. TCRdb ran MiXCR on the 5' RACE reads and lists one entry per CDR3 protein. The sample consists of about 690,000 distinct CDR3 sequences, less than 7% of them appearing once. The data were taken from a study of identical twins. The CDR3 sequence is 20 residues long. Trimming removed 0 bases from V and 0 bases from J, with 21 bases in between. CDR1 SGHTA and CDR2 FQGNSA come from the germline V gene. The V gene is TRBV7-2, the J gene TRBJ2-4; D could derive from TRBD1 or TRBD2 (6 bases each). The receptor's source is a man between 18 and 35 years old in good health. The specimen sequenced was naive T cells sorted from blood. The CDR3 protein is CASSLALRSGAVRAKNIQYF. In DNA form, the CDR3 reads TGTGCCAGCAGCTTAGCCCTAAGGTCGGGGGCCGTTAGAGCCAAAAACATTCAGTACTTC.